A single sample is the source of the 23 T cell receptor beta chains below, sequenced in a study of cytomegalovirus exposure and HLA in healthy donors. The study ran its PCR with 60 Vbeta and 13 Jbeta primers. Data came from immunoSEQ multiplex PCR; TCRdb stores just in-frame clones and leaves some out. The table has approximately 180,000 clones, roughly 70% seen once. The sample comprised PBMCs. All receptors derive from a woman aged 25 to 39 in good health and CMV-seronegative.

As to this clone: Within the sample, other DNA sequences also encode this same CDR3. The DNA of the CDR3 is TGTGCCAGCAGCGCCCGGTGGGAGTCCAACGAGCAGTACTTC. Residues: CASSARWESNEQYF. V gene TRBV9 combines with J gene TRBJ2-7; D possibly corresponds to TRBD2 (5 bases). V was trimmed by 3 bases and J by 5 bases, leaving 15 bases between them. This CDR3 region has 14 residues. The germline V gene has CDR1 SGDLS and CDR2 YYNGEE.

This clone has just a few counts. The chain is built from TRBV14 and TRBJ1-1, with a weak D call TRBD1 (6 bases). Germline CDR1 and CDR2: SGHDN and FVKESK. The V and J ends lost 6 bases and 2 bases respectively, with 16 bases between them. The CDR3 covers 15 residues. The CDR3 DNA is TGTGCCAGCAGTCCACAGACAGGCCACAACACTGAAGCTTTCTTT. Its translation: CASSPQTGHNTEAFF.

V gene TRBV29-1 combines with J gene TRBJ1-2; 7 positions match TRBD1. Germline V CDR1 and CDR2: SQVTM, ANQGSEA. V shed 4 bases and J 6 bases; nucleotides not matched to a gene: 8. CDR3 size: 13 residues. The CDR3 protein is CSVVTGLRDGYTF. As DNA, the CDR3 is TGCAGCGTTGTGACAGGGCTTCGGGATGGCTACACCTTC.

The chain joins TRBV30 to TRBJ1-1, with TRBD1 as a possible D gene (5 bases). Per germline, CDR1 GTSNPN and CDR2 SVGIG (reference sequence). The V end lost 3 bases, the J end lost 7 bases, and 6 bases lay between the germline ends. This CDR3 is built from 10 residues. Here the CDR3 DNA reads TGTGCCTGGAGGGGGCTTGAAGCTTTCTTT. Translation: CAWRGLEAFF. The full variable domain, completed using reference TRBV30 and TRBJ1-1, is SQTIHQWPATLVQPVGSPLSLECTVEGTSNPNLYWYRQAAGRGLQLLFYSVGIGQISSEVPQNLSASRPQDRQFILSSKKLLLSDSGFYLCAWRGLEAFFGQGTRLTVV.

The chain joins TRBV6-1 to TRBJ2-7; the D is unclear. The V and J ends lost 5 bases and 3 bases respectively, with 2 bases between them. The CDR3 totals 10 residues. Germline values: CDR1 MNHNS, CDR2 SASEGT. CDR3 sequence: CASSLYEQYF. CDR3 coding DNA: TGTGCCAGCAGTCTCTACGAGCAGTACTTC.

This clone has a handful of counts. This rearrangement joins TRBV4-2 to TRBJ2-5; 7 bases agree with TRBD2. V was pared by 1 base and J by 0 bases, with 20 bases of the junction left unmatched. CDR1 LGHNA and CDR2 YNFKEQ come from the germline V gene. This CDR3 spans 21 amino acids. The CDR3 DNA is TGTGCCAGCAGCCAAGTTGGAGGGTCATGGGAGGGTAGCAGGAACCAAGAGACCCAGTACTTC. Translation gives CASSQVGGSWEGSRNQETQYF.

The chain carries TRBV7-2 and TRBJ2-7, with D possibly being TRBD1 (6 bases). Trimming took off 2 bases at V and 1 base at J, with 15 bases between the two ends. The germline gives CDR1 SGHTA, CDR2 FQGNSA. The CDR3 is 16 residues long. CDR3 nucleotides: TGTGCCAGCAGCTTACTTTCACAGGGAAGATCCTACGAGCAGTACTTC. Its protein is CASSLLSQGRSYEQYF.

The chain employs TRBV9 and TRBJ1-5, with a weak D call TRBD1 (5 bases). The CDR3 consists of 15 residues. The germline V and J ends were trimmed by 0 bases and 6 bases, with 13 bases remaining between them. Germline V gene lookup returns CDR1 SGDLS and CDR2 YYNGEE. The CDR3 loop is CASSVGGDPAQPQHF. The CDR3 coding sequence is TGTGCCAGCAGCGTAGGGGGGGACCCAGCTCAGCCCCAGCATTTT.

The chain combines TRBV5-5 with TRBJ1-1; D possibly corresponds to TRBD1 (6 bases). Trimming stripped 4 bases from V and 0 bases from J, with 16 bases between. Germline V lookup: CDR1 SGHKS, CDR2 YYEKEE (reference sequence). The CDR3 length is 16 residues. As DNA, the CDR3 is TGTGCCAGCAGCGACCGGGCAGGGGCGGTGAACACTGAAGCTTTCTTT. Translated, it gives CASSDRAGAVNTEAFF.

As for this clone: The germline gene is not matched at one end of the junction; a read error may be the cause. The CDR3: CASSLAGTENSGANVLAF. As DNA, the CDR3 is TGCGCCAGCAGCTTGGCCGGGACAGAAAACTCTGGGGCCAACGTCCTGGCTTTC. The chain links TRBV5-1 to TRBJ2-6; 7 bases fit TRBD1. Germline-derived CDR1 and CDR2 are SGHRS and YFSETQ. The CDR3 has 18 residues.

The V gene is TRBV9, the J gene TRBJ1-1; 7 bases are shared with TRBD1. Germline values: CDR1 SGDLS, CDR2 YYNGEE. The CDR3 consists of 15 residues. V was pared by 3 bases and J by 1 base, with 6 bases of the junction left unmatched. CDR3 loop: CASSATGARNTEAFF. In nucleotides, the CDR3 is TGTGCCAGCAGCGCTACAGGGGCTCGGAACACTGAAGCTTTCTTT.

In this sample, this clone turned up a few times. The CDR3, as DNA: TGTGCCAGCAGCCCCCGGGGGGCGGGGGCATCCTACAATGAGCAGTTCTTC. It translates to CASSPRGAGASYNEQFF. V gene TRBV9 combines with J gene TRBJ2-1, with a tentative D call TRBD2 (7 bases). The V and J ends lost 4 bases and 1 base respectively, with 18 bases between them. CDR1 SGDLS and CDR2 YYNGEE come from the germline V gene. The CDR3 spans 17 residues.

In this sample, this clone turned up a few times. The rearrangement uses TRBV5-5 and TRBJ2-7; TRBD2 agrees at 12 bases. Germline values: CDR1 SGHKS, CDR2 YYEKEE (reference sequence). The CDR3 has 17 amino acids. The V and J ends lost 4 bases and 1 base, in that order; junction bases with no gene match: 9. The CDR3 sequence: CASSTRLAGAPSYEQYF. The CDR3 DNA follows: TGTGCCAGCAGCACGAGACTAGCGGGGGCACCTTCCTACGAGCAGTACTTC. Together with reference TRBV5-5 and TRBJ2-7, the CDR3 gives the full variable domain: DAGVTQSPTHLIKTRGQQVTLRCSPISGHKSVSWYQQVLGQGPQFIFQYYEKEERGRGNFPDRFSARQFPNYSSELNVNALLLGDSALYLCASSTRLAGAPSYEQYFGPGTRLTVT.

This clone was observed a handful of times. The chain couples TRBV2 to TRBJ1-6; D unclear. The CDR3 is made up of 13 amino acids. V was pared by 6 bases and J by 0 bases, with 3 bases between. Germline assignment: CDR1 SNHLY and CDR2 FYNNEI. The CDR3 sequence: CASRSSYNSPLHF. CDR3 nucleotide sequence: TGTGCCAGCAGGAGCTCCTATAATTCACCCCTCCACTTT.

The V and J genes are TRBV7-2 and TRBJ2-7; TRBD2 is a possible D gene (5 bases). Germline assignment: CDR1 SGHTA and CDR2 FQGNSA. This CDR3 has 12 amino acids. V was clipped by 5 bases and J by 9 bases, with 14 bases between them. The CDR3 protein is CASSPVAAVQYF. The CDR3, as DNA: TGTGCCAGCAGCCCGGTGGCAGCGGTGCAGTACTTC.

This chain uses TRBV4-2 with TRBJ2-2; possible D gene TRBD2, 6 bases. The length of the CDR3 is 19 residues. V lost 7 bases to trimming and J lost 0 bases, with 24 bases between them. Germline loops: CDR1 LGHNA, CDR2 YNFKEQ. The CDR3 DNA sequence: TGTGCCAGCACGTGGCGGGCTAGCGCCCCACCCGCGAACACCGGGGAGCTGTTTTTT. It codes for CASTWRASAPPANTGELFF.

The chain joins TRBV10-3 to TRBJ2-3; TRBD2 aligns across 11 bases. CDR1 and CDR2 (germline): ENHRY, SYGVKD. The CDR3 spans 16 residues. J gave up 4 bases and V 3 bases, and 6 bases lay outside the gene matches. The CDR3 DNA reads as TGTGCCATCAGTGAAGAGCTAGCGGGAGGCGCAGATACGCAGTATTTT. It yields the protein CAISEELAGGADTQYF.

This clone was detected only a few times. The CDR3 protein is CASSPPGARNTEAFF. The CDR3 DNA follows: TGTGCCAGCTCACCACCGGGGGCGCGGAACACTGAAGCTTTCTTT. The chain carries TRBV18 and TRBJ1-1; a possible D gene is TRBD1 (6 bases). V dropped 0 bases and J dropped 1 base, with 9 bases sitting between them. The length of the CDR3 is 15 residues. Per the germline V gene, CDR1 is KGHSH and CDR2 is LQKENI.

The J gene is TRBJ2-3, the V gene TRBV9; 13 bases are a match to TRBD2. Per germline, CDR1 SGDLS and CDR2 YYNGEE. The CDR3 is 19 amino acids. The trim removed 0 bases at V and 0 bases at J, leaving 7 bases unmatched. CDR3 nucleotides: TGTGCCAGCAGCGTAGGGGCGACTAGCGGGGGGCCGAGCACAGATACGCAGTATTTT. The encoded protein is CASSVGATSGGPSTDTQYF.

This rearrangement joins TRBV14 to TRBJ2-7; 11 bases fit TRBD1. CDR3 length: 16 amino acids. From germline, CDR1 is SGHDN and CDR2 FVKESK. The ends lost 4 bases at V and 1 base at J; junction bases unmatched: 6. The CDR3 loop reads CASSRNRDRGSYEQYF. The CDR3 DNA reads TGTGCCAGCAGCCGTAACCGGGACAGGGGGTCCTACGAGCAGTACTTC.

The CDR3 DNA sequence: TGTGCCAGCAGGGGGGGGCAGGGTCCCGCCCCTGAAGCTTTCTTT. Protein sequence: CASRGGQGPAPEAFF. The chain has TRBV5-6 and TRBJ1-1; weak D call: TRBD1 (6 bases). The CDR3 consists of 15 residues. Trimming shortened V by 5 bases and J by 6 bases, and 20 bases separated the two germline ends. Germline V gives CDR1 SGHDT, CDR2 YYEEEE.

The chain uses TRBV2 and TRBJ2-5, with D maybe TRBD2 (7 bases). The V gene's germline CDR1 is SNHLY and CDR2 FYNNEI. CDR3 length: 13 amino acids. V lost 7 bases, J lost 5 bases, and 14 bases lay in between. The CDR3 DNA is TGTGCCAGCAACTGGGGGGGCCGGGAGACCCAGTACTTC. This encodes CASNWGGRETQYF.

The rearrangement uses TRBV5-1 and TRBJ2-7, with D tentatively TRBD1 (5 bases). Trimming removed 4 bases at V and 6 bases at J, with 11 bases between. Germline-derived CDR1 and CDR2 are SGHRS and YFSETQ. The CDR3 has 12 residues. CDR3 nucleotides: TGCGCCAGCAGCCCGGCAACAGGCGAGCAGTACTTC. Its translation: CASSPATGEQYF.